One sample yielded the 22 T cell receptor beta chains listed below, sequenced in a study of blood T cell repertoires in COVID-19. The protocol was immunoSEQ multiplex PCR, while the TCRdb copy is restricted to in-frame clones and leaves out a portion. Of 230,000 or so clones in the sample, about 90% were seen once. Sequencing was carried out using peripheral blood. These receptors all stem from a man aged 40-49 years with active or convalescent COVID-19.

The CDR3, as DNA: TGTGCCAGCAGCTCCTCGGGTAGCGGGAACAATGAGCAGTTCTTC. Translating gives CASSSSGSGNNEQFF. The chain employs TRBV9 and TRBJ2-1, with 8 bases matching TRBD2. CDR1 is SGDLS, CDR2 YYNGEE, per germline. After removal of 4 bases from V and 5 bases from J, the junction contained 8 bases not matched to a gene. This CDR3 comprises 15 residues.

The chain recombines TRBV7-6 with TRBJ2-1; D ambiguous. Germline CDR1 reads SGHVS; CDR2 reads FNYEAQ. The CDR3 has 15 amino acids. Trimming removed 0 bases at V and 6 bases at J, with 12 bases between. The chain's CDR3 is CASSLAGRSGNEQFF. In nucleotides, the CDR3 is TGTGCCAGCAGCTTAGCGGGCAGATCCGGCAATGAGCAGTTCTTC.

The rearrangement links TRBV5-1 to TRBJ1-1; possible D gene TRBD1, 5 bases. CDR1 and CDR2 (germline): SGHRS, YFSETQ. V dropped 0 bases and J dropped 3 bases, with 12 bases sitting between them. The CDR3 length is 15 residues. The CDR3 DNA follows: TGCGCCAGCAGCTTGGATTCTGGGGGGTACACTGAAGCTTTCTTT. Its translation is CASSLDSGGYTEAFF.

This clone was recorded only once. V and J are TRBV6-5 and TRBJ1-2, with 8 nucleotides matching TRBD1. The CDR3 extends over 15 amino acids. Unmatched junction bases numbered 9, after V lost 5 bases and J lost 4 bases. Germline loops: CDR1 MNHEY, CDR2 SVGAGI. The CDR3 region has the DNA TGTGCCAGCAGTCCGGACAGGGATCCCTTCTATGGCTACACCTTC. Its translation is CASSPDRDPFYGYTF.

This clone was seen just once. V is TRBV28 and J is TRBJ2-1; possible D gene TRBD2, 7 bases. There are 17 residues in the CDR3. Between the trimmed V and J ends, which lost 4 bases and 1 base, there was a span of 17 bases. Germline assignment: CDR1 MDHEN and CDR2 SYDVKM. The CDR3 here is CASSSPFEGGSYNEQFF. The DNA for the CDR3 is TGTGCCAGCAGTTCCCCTTTTGAGGGGGGGTCCTACAATGAGCAGTTCTTC. Full variable domain (remainder filled in from reference TRBV28 and TRBJ2-1): DVKVTQSSRYLVKRTGEKVFLECVQDMDHENMFWYRQDPGLGLRLIYFSYDVKMKEKGDIPEGYSVSREKKERFSLILESASTNQTSMYLCASSSPFEGGSYNEQFFGPGTRLTVL.

This clone was detected once. The chain recombines TRBV7-3 with TRBJ2-7, with TRBD2 matching over 8 bases. V trimming: 4 bases; J trimming: 3 bases; junction bases outside the gene matches: 8. CDR3 size: 15 residues. In germline, CDR1 is SGHTA, CDR2 FQGTGA. The CDR3, as DNA: TGTGCCAGCAGCTCCTGGGCGGGGGGTGTCTACGAGCAGTACTTC. It is translated as CASSSWAGGVYEQYF.

Remarks on this clone: Other DNA sequences of this sample code for an identical CDR3. The rearrangement links TRBV19 to TRBJ1-1, with 8 bases fitting TRBD1. This CDR3 comprises 15 residues. Germline CDR1 LNHDA, CDR2 SQIVND (reference sequence). The ends lost 3 bases at V and 0 bases at J; junction bases unmatched: 3. The CDR3 protein is CASSMGQALNTEAFF. CDR3 nucleotides: TGTGCCAGTAGTATGGGACAGGCCCTGAACACTGAAGCTTTCTTT.

This rearrangement joins TRBV7-9 to TRBJ2-3; 14 nucleotides match TRBD2. The CDR3 spans 19 residues. The trim removed 3 bases at V and 0 bases at J, leaving 8 bases unmatched. CDR1 is SEHNR, CDR2 FQNEAQ, per germline (reference sequence). CDR3 bases: TGTGCCAGCAGCTTTTGGACGGGGACTAGCGGGGGAAGCACAGATACGCAGTATTTT. It specifies CASSFWTGTSGGSTDTQYF.

The V and J genes are TRBV11-2 and TRBJ2-1; D possibly corresponds to TRBD1 (6 bases). Germline CDR1 and CDR2: SGHAT and FQNNGV. This CDR3 is 15 amino acids long. Trimming stripped 5 bases from V and 6 bases from J, with 17 bases between. CDR3 sequence (DNA): TGTGCCAGCAGCGCCTACAGGGTAGACGGCAATGAGCAGTTCTTC. It is translated as CASSAYRVDGNEQFF.

The J gene is TRBJ1-5, the V gene TRBV28; 10 bases are shared with TRBD1. The germline V gene encodes CDR1 MDHEN and CDR2 SYDVKM. After removal of 5 bases from V and 7 bases from J, the junction contained 11 bases not matched to a gene. The CDR3 spans 16 residues. CDR3 in amino acids: CASSILPGQGRQPQHF. CDR3 bases: TGTGCCAGCAGTATTCTCCCGGGACAGGGGCGCCAGCCCCAGCATTTT.

This clone was observed once. The chain is built from TRBV4-1 and TRBJ2-3, with D tentatively TRBD2 (6 bases). Germline values: CDR1 MGHRA, CDR2 YSYEKL. Trimming cost V 4 bases and J 2 bases, with 16 bases left between them. The length of the CDR3 is 16 residues. CDR3 nucleotides: TGCGCCAGCAGCCTCCAGCCGGGACTGTACACAGATACGCAGTATTTT. Translation: CASSLQPGLYTDTQYF.

This sequence joins TRBV7-8 and TRBJ1-2; 8 bases fit TRBD1. Unmatched junction bases numbered 7, after V lost 5 bases and J lost 2 bases. Germline CDR1 SGHVS, CDR2 FQNEAQ. The length of the CDR3 is 15 residues. The CDR3 spells CASSRTDRGNYGYTF. The CDR3 nucleotides are TGTGCCAGCAGCCGAACCGACAGGGGAAACTATGGCTACACCTTC.

DNA for the CDR3: TGTGCCACCAGTGATCCAGGGGACAGGGGGCTGGGTGGCTACACCTTC. This gives the protein CATSDPGDRGLGGYTF. The rearrangement uses TRBV24-1 and TRBJ1-2; 12 positions agree with TRBD1. This CDR3 region has 16 residues. J lost 7 bases, V lost 3 bases, and 8 bases had no gene match. Germline V lookup: CDR1 KGHDR, CDR2 SFDVKD.

The V and J genes are TRBV5-6 and TRBJ1-6; 9 bases match TRBD1. The CDR3 sequence is 16 residues long. V gave up 0 bases and J gave up 13 bases; unmatched junction bases: 11. Germline CDR1 and CDR2: SGHDT and YYEEEE. This chain's CDR3 is CASSLDGADRGVPLHF. Written as DNA, the CDR3 is TGTGCCAGCAGCTTGGACGGTGCGGACAGGGGTGTGCCCCTCCACTTT.

The V gene is TRBV18, the J gene TRBJ1-5; D is unclear. Germline V gene data show CDR1 as KGHSH and CDR2 as LQKENI. V lost 4 bases and J 2 bases, leaving 15 bases between the germline ends. CDR3 length: 16 residues. DNA for the CDR3: TGTGCCAGCTCACAAGGAACCGGTGCGGGCAATCAGCCCCAGCATTTT. Protein: CASSQGTGAGNQPQHF.

The chain has TRBV11-2 and TRBJ1-4; TRBD1 agrees at 12 bases. The CDR3 extends over 16 amino acids. V trimming: 3 bases; J trimming: 6 bases; junction bases outside the gene matches: 5. Germline V lookup: CDR1 SGHAT, CDR2 FQNNGV. This chain's CDR3 is CASSFGTGGAYEKLFF. The CDR3 DNA sequence: TGTGCCAGCAGCTTCGGGACAGGGGGCGCGTATGAAAAACTGTTTTTT.

The chain carries TRBV28 and TRBJ1-1, with D possibly matching TRBD1 (5 bases). The CDR3 runs to 14 residues. Germline CDR1 MDHEN, CDR2 SYDVKM. Trimming stripped 6 bases from V and 0 bases from J, with 11 bases between. CDR3 nucleotide sequence: TGTGCCAGCAGCTCCGGAGGGGTGAACACTGAAGCTTTCTTT. It codes for CASSSGGVNTEAFF.

The chain combines TRBV12-5 with TRBJ2-1; TRBD1 is a possible D gene (5 bases). This CDR3 contains 15 residues. Germline V gene data show CDR1 as LGHNT and CDR2 as FRNRAP. V dropped 3 bases and J dropped 6 bases, with 15 bases sitting between them. CDR3 residues: CASGLELGAPNEQFF. Here the CDR3 DNA reads TGTGCTAGTGGTTTAGAGTTAGGGGCACCCAATGAGCAGTTCTTC. The full variable domain, completed using reference TRBV12-5 and TRBJ2-1, is DARVTQTPRHKVTEMGQEVTMRCQPILGHNTVFWYRQTMMQGLELLAYFRNRAPLDDSGMPKDRFSAEMPDATLATLKIQPSEPRDSAVYFCASGLELGAPNEQFFGPGTRLTVL.

The V gene is TRBV7-3, the J gene TRBJ2-3; 13 nucleotides align to TRBD2. CDR3 size: 15 residues. Germline V lookup: CDR1 SGHTA, CDR2 FQGTGA. After removal of 5 bases from V and 5 bases from J, the junction contained 4 bases not matched to a gene. In nucleotides, the CDR3 is TGTGCCAGCAGCATCGGACTAGCGGGAGTAGATACGCAGTATTTT. It is translated as CASSIGLAGVDTQYF.

The rearrangement joins TRBV7-9 to TRBJ1-2, with D hard to call. Trimming pared 2 bases from V and 4 bases from J, leaving 11 bases between. The CDR3 has 14 amino acids. Germline V gives CDR1 SEHNR, CDR2 FQNEAQ (reference sequence). DNA of the CDR3: TGTGCCAGCAGCTTAAACGGGGAGAGCTATGGCTACACCTTC. This codes for CASSLNGESYGYTF.

The CDR3 sequence is CASSPVGQGSYNEQFF. The CDR3 DNA reads TGCGCCAGCAGCCCGGTTGGACAGGGCTCCTACAATGAGCAGTTCTTC. V and J are TRBV5-1 and TRBJ2-1; 8 nucleotides match TRBD1. With V trimmed by 4 bases and J by 0 bases, 6 bases remained unmatched. Germline CDR1 reads SGHRS; CDR2 reads YFSETQ. The CDR3 sequence is 16 residues long. The full variable domain, with the rest looked up from reference TRBV5-1 and TRBJ2-1, is KAGVTQTPRYLIKTRGQQVTLSCSPISGHRSVSWYQQTPGQGLQFLFEYFSETQRNKGNFPGRFSGRQFSNSRSEMNVSTLELGDSALYLCASSPVGQGSYNEQFFGPGTRLTVL.

The V gene is TRBV5-1, the J gene TRBJ1-3, with 7 bases aligning to TRBD1. There are 16 residues in the CDR3. Germline trimming cut 4 bases from V and 3 bases from J; bases unmatched to any gene: 10. Germline V gene data show CDR1 as SGHRS and CDR2 as YFSETQ. The CDR3 is CASSVAGRQGGNTIYF. For the CDR3, the DNA is TGCGCCAGCAGCGTGGCCGGAAGACAGGGTGGAAACACCATATATTTT.